These T cell receptor beta chains were read from a single sample in a study of blood T cell repertoires in COVID-19. TCRdb keeps only in-frame clones here, not all; method: immunoSEQ multiplex PCR. The data contain 150,000 to 200,000 clones, roughly 86% of them singletons. Sequenced: peripheral blood. These receptors originate from a woman in her forties or fifties with acute or convalescent COVID-19. CDR3s include the opening cysteine and the closing phenylalanine or tryptophan. A D gene is named only where the DNA matches it firmly. For some rows the clone size is stated as once, few or many, or as a class when expanded; others skip it.

>-|-|TRBJ1-2|TRBV12-3/TRBV12-4
CASSYPANYGYTF
TGTGCCAGCAGTTACCCAGCTAACTATGGCTACACCTTC
>-|TRBD1|TRBJ1-5|TRBV9
CASSLLGGQPQHF
TGTGCCAGCAGCCTCTTAGGGGGCCAGCCCCAGCATTTT
>-|-|TRBJ2-3|TRBV29-1
CSASTISTDTQYF
TGCAGCGCATCTACTATCAGCACAGATACGCAGTATTTT
>-|-|TRBJ2-5|TRBV5-8
CASTPGQNQETQYF
TGTGCCAGCACCCCAGGACAGAACCAAGAGACCCAGTACTTC
>-|TRBD1|TRBJ1-2|TRBV18
CASSLPGQGAYGYTF
TGTGCCAGCTCACTGCCGGGACAGGGGGCCTATGGCTACACCTTC
>-|TRBD1|TRBJ2-7|TRBV18
CASSPRGQGGFYEQYF
TGTGCCAGCTCACCGCGAGGACAGGGTGGATTCTACGAGCAGTACTTC
>-|TRBD1|TRBJ1-1|TRBV10-1
CASSKNTGDTEAFF
TGCGCCAGCAGCAAAAATACAGGGGACACTGAAGCTTTCTTT
>-|TRBD2|TRBJ2-1|TRBV7-2
CASSSPSGGATQFF
TGTGCCAGCAGCTCTCCTAGCGGGGGGGCCACGCAGTTCTTC
>-|TRBD2|TRBJ2-2|TRBV7-2
CASSFSGRRAGELFF
TGTGCCAGCAGCTTTAGCGGGAGACGCGCCGGGGAGCTGTTTTTT
>once|-|TRBJ2-5|TRBV15
CATSVYGEETQYF
TGTGCCACCAGCGTATACGGGGAAGAGACCCAGTACTTC
>-|TRBD2|TRBJ2-1|TRBV19
CASRTAGGSYNEQFF
TGTGCCAGTAGGACAGCGGGAGGGTCCTACAATGAGCAGTTCTTC
>-|-|TRBJ1-4|TRBV3-1/TRBV3-2
CASSHLPGATNEKLFF
TGTGCCAGCAGCCATCTTCCGGGGGCAACTAATGAAAAACTGTTTTTT
>-|-|TRBJ1-1|TRBV11-3
CASSRGMETEAFF
TGTGCCAGCAGCCGCGGGATGGAGACTGAAGCTTTCTTT
>once|-|TRBJ2-5|TRBV7-7
CASSLSPGGQETQYF
TGTGCCAGCAGCTTGTCCCCCGGGGGCCAAGAGACCCAGTACTTC
>-|TRBD2|TRBJ2-3|TRBV5-4
CASSLGGGQGDTQYF
TGTGCCAGCAGCTTGGGCGGGGGGCAGGGAGATACGCAGTATTTT
>-|-|TRBJ1-2|TRBV6-5
CASSYGSGGGDGYTF
TGTGCCAGCAGTTACGGTTCGGGTGGAGGGGATGGCTACACCTTC
>-|TRBD1|TRBJ2-1|TRBV14
CASSPSQGTEQFF
TGTGCCAGCAGCCCCTCACAGGGGACTGAGCAGTTCTTC
>-|-|TRBJ2-5|TRBV5-1
CASSFQAQETQYF
TGCGCCAGCAGCTTTCAGGCACAAGAGACCCAGTACTTC
>-|TRBD1|TRBJ1-6|TRBV30
CAWGLGTGASPLHF
TGTGCCTGGGGCCTCGGGACAGGGGCTTCACCCCTCCACTTT
>-|-|TRBJ1-5|TRBV2
CASSAGTNNQPQHF
TGTGCCAGCAGTGCCGGGACAAACAATCAGCCCCAGCATTTT
>-|-|TRBJ2-7|TRBV7-2
CASSLDSGGSSYEQYF
TGTGCCAGCAGCTTAGACAGCGGAGGTAGCTCCTACGAGCAGTACTTC
>-|TRBD2|TRBJ2-5|TRBV5-4
CASSGATGGMETQYF
TGTGCCAGCAGCGGGGCGACGGGAGGTATGGAGACCCAGTACTTC
>-|-|TRBJ1-2|TRBV29-1
CSVEGLTDGYTF
TGCAGCGTTGAAGGATTAACAGATGGCTACACCTTC
>-|TRBD1|TRBJ1-2|TRBV18
CASSPRTGDYYGYTF
TGTGCCAGCTCACCAAGGACAGGGGACTACTATGGCTACACCTTC
>few|TRBD1|TRBJ1-5|TRBV6-4
CASISGGEDSNQPQHF
TGTGCCAGCATATCAGGGGGCGAGGATAGCAATCAGCCCCAGCATTTT
>-|-|TRBJ2-1|TRBV11-2
CASSSRLVEKGEQFF
TGTGCCAGCAGCTCTCGACTAGTGGAGAAAGGGGAGCAGTTCTTC
>-|-|TRBJ1-2|TRBV6-6
CASSSLTDFYGYTF
TGTGCCAGCAGTTCCCTCACGGACTTCTATGGCTACACCTTC
>-|-|TRBJ2-1|TRBV11-2
CASSLGTGSYNEQFF
TGTGCCAGCAGCTTAGGCACAGGGTCCTACAATGAGCAGTTCTTC
>-|TRBD1|TRBJ2-4|TRBV27
CASSPGTGGAKNIQYF
TGTGCCAGCAGTCCAGGGACAGGGGGGGCCAAAAACATTCAGTACTTC
>-|TRBD1|TRBJ2-1|TRBV19
CASRPGTGMNEQFF
TGTGCCAGTAGGCCAGGGACAGGGATGAATGAGCAGTTCTTC
>-|-|TRBJ2-7|TRBV27
CASSPTGSLHYEQYF
TGTGCCAGCAGCCCTACAGGGAGCCTCCACTACGAGCAGTACTTC
>once|TRBD1|TRBJ1-6|TRBV29-1
CSVSDRGNSPLHF
TGCAGCGTTTCCGACAGGGGCAATTCACCCCTCCACTTT
>-|TRBD1|TRBJ1-2|TRBV28
CASSPPEGAAWYGYTF
TGTGCCAGCAGTCCCCCCGAGGGGGCGGCGTGGTATGGCTACACCTTC
>once|-|TRBJ2-7|TRBV7-2
CASSFSRGYYEQYF
TGTGCCAGCAGCTTTAGTCGGGGTTACTACGAGCAGTACTTC
>-|TRBD2|TRBJ2-5|TRBV30
CAWSPSGGQETQYF
TGTGCCTGGAGCCCTAGCGGGGGGCAAGAGACCCAGTACTTC
>once|-|TRBJ1-2|TRBV7-9
CASSLDDRFNYGYTF
TGTGCCAGCAGCTTGGACGACAGGTTTAACTATGGCTACACCTTC
>-|TRBD1|TRBJ2-5|TRBV12-3/TRBV12-4
CASSFGQGETQYF
TGTGCCAGCAGTTTTGGACAGGGGGAGACCCAGTACTTC
>-|TRBD1|TRBJ2-7|TRBV18
CASSLRTGGLYEQYF
TGTGCCAGCTCACTAAGGACAGGGGGCTTATACGAGCAGTACTTC
>-|-|TRBJ2-2|TRBV9
CASSVPTGELFF
TGTGCCAGCAGCGTGCCGACAGGGGAGCTGTTTTTT
>-|-|TRBJ2-7|TRBV6-5
CASSYRLADEQYF
TGTGCCAGCAGTTACAGACTCGCCGACGAGCAGTACTTC
>-|-|TRBJ1-2|TRBV10-3
CAISESGANYGYTF
TGTGCCATCAGTGAGTCCGGAGCTAACTATGGCTACACCTTC
>-|-|TRBJ2-3|TRBV11-1
CASSLGQNIIDTQYF
TGTGCCAGCAGCCTAGGACAGAATATTATAGATACGCAGTATTTT
>-|TRBD1|TRBJ2-2|TRBV7-9
CASSSGQGNTGELFF
TGTGCCAGCAGCTCCGGACAGGGCAACACCGGGGAGCTGTTTTTT
>-|TRBD1|TRBJ1-1|TRBV7-2
CASSPYRGENTEAFF
TGTGCCAGCAGCCCGTACAGGGGGGAGAACACTGAAGCTTTCTTT